This TCR beta chain is drawn from a study of blood T cell repertoires in COVID-19. Germline V CDR1 and CDR2: SEHNR, FQNEAQ (reference sequence). There are 15 residues in the CDR3. V shed 5 bases, J shed 0 bases, and the junction held 7 bases outside the gene matches. The repertoire was sequenced with immunoSEQ multiplex PCR; TCRdb's copy has only in-frame clones and lacks some. The repertoire holds fewer than 350,000 clones, with more than 70% as singletons. The receptor was isolated from a woman aged 60 to 75 with COVID-19, enrolled during active disease. This chain joins TRBV7-9 and TRBJ2-7; TRBD2 agrees at 7 bases. The sample consisted of peripheral blood. In DNA, the CDR3 is TGTGCCAGCAGCCGGGGAGGGTCTAGCTCCTACGAGCAGTACTTC. Translation gives CASSRGGSSSYEQYF. Combining the CDR3 with reference TRBV7-9 and TRBJ2-7 gives the whole variable domain DTGVSQNPRHKITKRGQNVTFRCDPISEHNRLYWYRQTLGQGPEFLTYFQNEAQLEKSRLLSDRFSAERPKGSFSTLEIQRTEQGDSAMYLCASSRGGSSSYEQYFGPGTRLTVT.